This T cell receptor (beta chain) was sequenced in a study of blood T cell repertoires in COVID-19. From germline, CDR1 is MNHEY and CDR2 SVGAGI. V was pared by 4 bases and J by 1 base, with 4 bases between. There are 12 residues in the CDR3. Participant ages covered roughly 18 to 89 years across about two dozen US areas. The study recruited exposed participants who had met a COVID-19 case within 2 weeks before entry. Using immunoSEQ multiplex PCR, the repertoire was profiled, and TCRdb retains in-frame clones only, with some absent. The sample lists about 300,000 clones; 75% to 90% were seen once. This clonotype was sampled from a woman aged 25 to 45 who had been exposed to COVID-19. Specimen: PBMCs or T cells enriched from blood (not recorded which). This chain connects TRBV6-5 to TRBJ2-5, with unresolved D. CDR3 DNA: TGTGCCAGCAGTTCTTTCCAAGAGACCCAGTACTTC. As protein: CASSSFQETQYF.